This T cell receptor beta chain was sequenced in a study of radiation and T cells in renal cell carcinoma. TCRdb's copy holds only in-frame clones and misses some; the assay was immunoSEQ multiplex PCR. The sample holds fewer than 85,000 clones, roughly nine tenths seen once. Specified time point: blood 4 weeks post-SBRT, at nephrectomy. Described treatment: 15 Gy SBRT to primary tumor, nephrectomy 4 weeks later. Nephrectomy followed 15 Gy stereotactic body radiation by 4 weeks. After SBRT, blood was collected at 2 and 4 weeks, plus baseline. The origin of this receptor is an older woman with renal cell carcinoma. The sample was blood, taken from a patient whose treatment included radiotherapy and nephrectomy.

The CDR3 here is CASSWDTTNTEAFF. The CDR3 region has the DNA TGTGCCAGCAGCTGGGACACTACCAACACTGAAGCTTTCTTT. This chain uses TRBV7-9 with TRBJ1-1, with D possibly TRBD1 on 6 matching bases. Germline-derived CDR1 and CDR2 are SEHNR and FQNEAQ (reference sequence). The CDR3 is 14 amino acids. V was shortened by 4 bases and J by 2 bases, with 11 bases between the two germline ends.